The entry below gives a single T cell receptor (beta chain) sequence along with its context. Its antigen remains unidentified. The record originates from a study of response to subunit inactivated influenza vaccine. Study outcomes and limitations: It was suggested by the authors that few new T cells are recruited by each seasonal influenza vaccination.

TCRdb passed the RT-PCR reads through MiXCR, listing each CDR3 protein once. Of about 650,000 distinct CDR3 sequences listed, approximately 14% are singletons. The length of the CDR3 is 14 residues. Losses at the gene ends were 5 bases for V and 1 base for J; bases not matched to a gene: 3. Per germline, CDR1 DFQATT and CDR2 SNEGSKA (reference sequence). The specimen was PBMCs from blood, collected 14 to 15 days before vaccination. This TCR was recovered from a man in his fifties who received an inactivated influenza vaccine. The rearrangement links TRBV20-1 to TRBJ2-7; 12 bases match TRBD2. This CDR3 is CSAQGLAGSYEQYF. The CDR3 nucleotides are TGCAGTGCTCAGGGACTAGCGGGTTCCTACGAGCAGTACTTC.